The rows below give T cell receptor beta chains drawn from one sample of a study of blood T cell repertoires in COVID-19. Clones were read by immunoSEQ multiplex PCR, and TCRdb kept only the in-frame ones, dropping some. The sample comprises 300,000 or so clones, 75% to 90% of which are singletons, and approximately 1.5% rests with the top ten. Sequenced: peripheral blood. These receptor sequences come from a woman aged 40 to 50 who had recovered from COVID-19. CDR3s leave out the opening cysteine and the closing phenylalanine or tryptophan. Each record gives: CDR3 length, V gene, J gene, CDR3 protein.

len: 14; v_gene: TRBV6-6; j_gene: TRBJ2-7; CDR3aa: ASSRPIAGAPRTQY
len: 12; v_gene: TRBV19; j_gene: TRBJ1-1; CDR3aa: ASSIHFPQTEAF
len: 14; v_gene: TRBV30; j_gene: TRBJ2-7; CDR3aa: AWSPRPGQGIYEQY
len: 17; v_gene: TRBV5-8; j_gene: TRBJ2-3; CDR3aa: ASSFLAPGGGTSTDTQY
len: 12; v_gene: TRBV2; j_gene: TRBJ2-1; CDR3aa: ASNGQGSYNEQF
len: 15; v_gene: TRBV21-1; j_gene: TRBJ2-5; CDR3aa: ASSKELAGGLGETQY
len: 16; v_gene: TRBV3-1/TRBV3-2; j_gene: TRBJ2-6; CDR3aa: ASSQDVAFSSGANVLT
len: 13; v_gene: TRBV24-1; j_gene: TRBJ2-5; CDR3aa: ATSDAVGFQETQY
len: 18; v_gene: TRBV4-2; j_gene: TRBJ2-4; CDR3aa: ASSQDLGSGNVKTKNIQY
len: 11; v_gene: TRBV3-1/TRBV3-2; j_gene: TRBJ2-5; CDR3aa: ASSLDRGVTQY
len: 10; v_gene: TRBV5-1; j_gene: TRBJ1-6; CDR3aa: ASSQQGLALH
len: 11; v_gene: TRBV11-2; j_gene: TRBJ1-2; CDR3aa: ASSLDRNYGYT
len: 11; v_gene: TRBV3-1/TRBV3-2; j_gene: TRBJ1-1; CDR3aa: ASSLGGEGAAF
len: 14; v_gene: TRBV27; j_gene: TRBJ1-5; CDR3aa: ASSLASTGANQPQH
len: 11; v_gene: TRBV23-1; j_gene: TRBJ1-1; CDR3aa: ASPAVNVTEAF
len: 13; v_gene: TRBV24-1; j_gene: TRBJ1-2; CDR3aa: ATSDPRQGEGGYT
len: 10; v_gene: TRBV29-1; j_gene: TRBJ1-1; CDR3aa: SVDGFGTEAF
len: 14; v_gene: TRBV7-2; j_gene: TRBJ2-7; CDR3aa: ASSLVVSGGSYEQY
len: 12; v_gene: TRBV10-3; j_gene: TRBJ1-1; CDR3aa: AISPGTGATEAF
len: 13; v_gene: TRBV7-6; j_gene: TRBJ1-6; CDR3aa: ASSIAQGLNSPLH
len: 13; v_gene: TRBV3-1/TRBV3-2; j_gene: TRBJ2-5; CDR3aa: ASSRGLAGGETQY
len: 11; v_gene: TRBV27; j_gene: TRBJ1-1; CDR3aa: ASRLQGFGEAF
len: 12; v_gene: TRBV5-4; j_gene: TRBJ1-2; CDR3aa: ASSSRDRDYGYT
len: 14; v_gene: TRBV6-4; j_gene: TRBJ2-2; CDR3aa: ASSRSGTGDTGELF
len: 17; v_gene: TRBV5-7; j_gene: TRBJ2-2; CDR3aa: ASSPTWGGHKLRTGELF
len: 14; v_gene: TRBV2; j_gene: TRBJ2-5; CDR3aa: ASTDEGSGNLETQY
len: 12; v_gene: TRBV2; j_gene: TRBJ2-7; CDR3aa: ASRPGLAGTEQY
len: 13; v_gene: TRBV15; j_gene: TRBJ1-1; CDR3aa: ATSRSPTVNTEAF
len: 13; v_gene: TRBV5-4; j_gene: TRBJ2-5; CDR3aa: ASSLGSSGPVAQY
len: 13; v_gene: TRBV29-1; j_gene: TRBJ2-7; CDR3aa: SVLGPLGFSGEQY
len: 16; v_gene: TRBV18; j_gene: TRBJ2-3; CDR3aa: ASSPTPPTGSSTDTQY
len: 14; v_gene: TRBV19; j_gene: TRBJ2-1; CDR3aa: ASSIRLRGSSNEQF
len: 12; v_gene: TRBV9; j_gene: TRBJ2-7; CDR3aa: ASSPVDRFYEQY